The sequence of this T cell receptor beta chain was determined in a study of shared clonotypes between healthy human individuals. Study-level background: A couple of women and a few men aged 18 to 49 made up the donors. General observations from the study: Rarefaction analysis demonstrated incomplete sorted-subset sequencing notwithstanding large depth.

CDR1 is SGHRS, CDR2 YFSETQ, per germline. With 0 bases removed from V and 1 base from J, the gap between germline ends came to 5 bases. This CDR3 comprises 14 residues. Genomic DNA per cell subset filled all wells of several immunoSEQ plates. The data were produced by immunoSEQ multiplex PCR, yet TCRdb's version contains in-frame clones alone and is incomplete. The data hold a few million clones, with more than 80% observed a single time. With respect to this clone: Its cognate antigen is unknown. The sample carries other DNA sequences with the same CDR3.

The sequenced material came from naive CD4+ T cells from PBMCs. As to subset: CD45RA+ positively selected. This chain connects TRBV5-1 to TRBJ1-3; D uncertain. The receptor's source is a man aged 18-30 years in good health. Some clones in this sample may be carry-over from other donors' samples. CDR3 sequence (DNA): TGCGCCAGCAGCTTGGGTCCGTCTGGAAACACCATATATTTT. Translation gives CASSLGPSGNTIYF. The entire variable domain, with the rest obtained from reference TRBV5-1 and TRBJ1-3, is as follows: KAGVTQTPRYLIKTRGQQVTLSCSPISGHRSVSWYQQTPGQGLQFLFEYFSETQRNKGNFPGRFSGRQFSNSRSEMNVSTLELGDSALYLCASSLGPSGNTIYFGEGSWLTVV.